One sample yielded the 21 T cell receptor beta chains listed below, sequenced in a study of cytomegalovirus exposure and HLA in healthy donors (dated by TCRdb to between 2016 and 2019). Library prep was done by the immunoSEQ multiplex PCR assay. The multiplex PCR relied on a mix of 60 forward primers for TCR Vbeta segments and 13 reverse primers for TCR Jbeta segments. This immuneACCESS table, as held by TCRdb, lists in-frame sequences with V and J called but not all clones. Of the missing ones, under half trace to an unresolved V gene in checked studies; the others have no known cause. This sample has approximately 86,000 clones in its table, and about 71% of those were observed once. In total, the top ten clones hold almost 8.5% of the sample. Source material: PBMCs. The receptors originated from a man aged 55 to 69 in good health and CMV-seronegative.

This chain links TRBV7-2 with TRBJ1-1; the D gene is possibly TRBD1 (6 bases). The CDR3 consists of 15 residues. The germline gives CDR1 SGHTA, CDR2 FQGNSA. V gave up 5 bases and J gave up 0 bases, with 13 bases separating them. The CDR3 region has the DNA TGTGCCAGCAGCCCCACGCCAGGGGTGAACACTGAAGCTTTCTTT. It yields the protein CASSPTPGVNTEAFF.

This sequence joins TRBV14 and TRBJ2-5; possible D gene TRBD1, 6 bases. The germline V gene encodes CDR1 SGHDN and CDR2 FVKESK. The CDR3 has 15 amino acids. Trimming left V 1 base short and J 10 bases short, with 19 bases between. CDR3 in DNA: TGTGCCAGCAGCCAAGGACGAGGGGGTGCTGGGGGCCAGTACTTC. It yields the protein CASSQGRGGAGGQYF.

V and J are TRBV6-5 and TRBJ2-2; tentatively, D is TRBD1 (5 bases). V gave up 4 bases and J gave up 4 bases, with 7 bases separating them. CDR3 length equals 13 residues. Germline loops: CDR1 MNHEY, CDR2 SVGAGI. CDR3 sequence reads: CASSSGITGELFF. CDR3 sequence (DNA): TGTGCCAGCAGTTCAGGGATCACCGGGGAGCTGTTTTTT.

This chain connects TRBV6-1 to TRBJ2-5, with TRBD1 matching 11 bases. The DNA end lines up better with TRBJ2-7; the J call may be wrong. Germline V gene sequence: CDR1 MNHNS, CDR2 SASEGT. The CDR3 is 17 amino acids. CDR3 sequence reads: CASSENPGTGGFYEQYF. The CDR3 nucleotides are TGTGCCAGCAGTGAAAACCCCGGGACAGGGGGATTCTACGAGCAGTACTTC.

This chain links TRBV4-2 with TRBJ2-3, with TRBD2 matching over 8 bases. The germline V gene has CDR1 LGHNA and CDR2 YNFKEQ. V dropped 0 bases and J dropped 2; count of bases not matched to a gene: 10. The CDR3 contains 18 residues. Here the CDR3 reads CASSQDLAAGGPTDTQYF. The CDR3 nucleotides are TGTGCCAGCAGCCAAGATCTGGCGGCGGGAGGTCCCACAGATACGCAGTATTTT.

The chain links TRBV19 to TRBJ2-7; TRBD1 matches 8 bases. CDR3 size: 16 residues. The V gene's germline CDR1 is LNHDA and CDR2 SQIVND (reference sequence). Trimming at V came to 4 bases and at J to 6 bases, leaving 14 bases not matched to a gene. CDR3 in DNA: TGTGCCAGTAGTACGTCTATTGCAGGGGGCAAGGGCGAGCAGTACTTC. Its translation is CASSTSIAGGKGEQYF.

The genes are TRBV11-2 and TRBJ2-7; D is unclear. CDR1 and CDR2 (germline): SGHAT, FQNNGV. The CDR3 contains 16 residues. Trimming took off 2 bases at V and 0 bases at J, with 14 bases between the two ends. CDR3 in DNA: TGTGCCAGCAGCTTAAACCCCCTCCAAGCCTCCTACGAGCAGTACTTC. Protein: CASSLNPLQASYEQYF.

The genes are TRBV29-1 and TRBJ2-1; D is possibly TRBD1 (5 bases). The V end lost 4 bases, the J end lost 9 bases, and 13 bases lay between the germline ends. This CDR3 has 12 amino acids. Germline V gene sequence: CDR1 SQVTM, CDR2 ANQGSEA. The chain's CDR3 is CSVGQGLGEQFF. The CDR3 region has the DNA TGCAGCGTTGGTCAGGGCTTGGGTGAGCAGTTCTTC.

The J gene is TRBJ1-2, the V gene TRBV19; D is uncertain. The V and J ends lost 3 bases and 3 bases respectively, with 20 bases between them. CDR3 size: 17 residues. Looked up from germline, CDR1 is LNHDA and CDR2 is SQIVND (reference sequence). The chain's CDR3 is CASSIIGRRVFDYGYTF. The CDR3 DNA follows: TGTGCCAGTAGTATTATAGGGAGACGAGTTTTCGACTATGGCTACACCTTC.

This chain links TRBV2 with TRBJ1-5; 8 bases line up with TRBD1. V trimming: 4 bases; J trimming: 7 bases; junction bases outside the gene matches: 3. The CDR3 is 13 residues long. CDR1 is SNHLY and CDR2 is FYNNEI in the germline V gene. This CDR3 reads CASSAGGRQPQHF. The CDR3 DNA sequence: TGTGCCAGCAGTGCAGGGGGCAGGCAGCCCCAGCATTTT.

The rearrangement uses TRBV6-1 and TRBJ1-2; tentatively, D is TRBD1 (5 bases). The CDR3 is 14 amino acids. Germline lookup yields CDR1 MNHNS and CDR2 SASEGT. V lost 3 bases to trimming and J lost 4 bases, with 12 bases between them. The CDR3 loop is CASSDSGTAYGYTF. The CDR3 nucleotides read TGTGCCAGCAGTGATTCCGGGACTGCCTATGGCTACACCTTC.

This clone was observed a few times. For the CDR3, the DNA is TGTGCCAGCTGCGCTGGCAGGTACTATGGCTACACCTTC. It translates to CASCAGRYYGYTF. J is TRBJ1-2 and V is TRBV5-6; no clear D gene. This CDR3 is built from 13 residues. Trimming removed 7 bases from V and 3 bases from J, with 13 bases in between. Germline CDR1 is SGHDT and CDR2 is YYEEEE. The full variable domain, with the rest looked up from reference TRBV5-6 and TRBJ1-2, is DAGVTQSPTHLIKTRGQQVTLRCSPKSGHDTVSWYQQALGQGPQFIFQYYEEEERQRGNFPDRFSGHQFPNYSSELNVNALLLGDSALYLCASCAGRYYGYTFGSGTRLTVV.

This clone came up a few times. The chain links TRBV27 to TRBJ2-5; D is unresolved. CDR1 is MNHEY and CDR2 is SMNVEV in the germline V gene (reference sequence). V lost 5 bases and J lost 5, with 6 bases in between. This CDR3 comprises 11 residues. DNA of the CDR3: TGTGCCAGCAGTCCCGGGGAGACCCAGTACTTC. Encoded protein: CASSPGETQYF.

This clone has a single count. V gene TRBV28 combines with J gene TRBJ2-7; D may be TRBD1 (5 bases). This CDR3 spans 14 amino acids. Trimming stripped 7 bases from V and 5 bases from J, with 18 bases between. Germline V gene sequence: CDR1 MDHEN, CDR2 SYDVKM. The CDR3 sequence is CASTDYRPQDEQYF. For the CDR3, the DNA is TGTGCCAGCACCGATTACAGGCCGCAGGACGAGCAGTACTTC. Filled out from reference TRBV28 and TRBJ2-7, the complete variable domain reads DVKVTQSSRYLVKRTGEKVFLECVQDMDHENMFWYRQDPGLGLRLIYFSYDVKMKEKGDIPEGYSVSREKKERFSLILESASTNQTSMYLCASTDYRPQDEQYFGPGTRLTVT.

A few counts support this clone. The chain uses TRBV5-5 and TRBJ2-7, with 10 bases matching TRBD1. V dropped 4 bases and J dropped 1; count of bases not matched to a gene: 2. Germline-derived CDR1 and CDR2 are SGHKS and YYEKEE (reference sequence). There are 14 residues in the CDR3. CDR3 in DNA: TGTGCCAGCAGCCCGGACAGGGGGTCCTACGAGCAGTACTTC. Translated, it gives CASSPDRGSYEQYF.

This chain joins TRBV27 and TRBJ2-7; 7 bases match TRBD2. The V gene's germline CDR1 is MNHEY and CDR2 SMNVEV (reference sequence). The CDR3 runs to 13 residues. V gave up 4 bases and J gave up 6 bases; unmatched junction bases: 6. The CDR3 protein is CASSSGLVSEQYF. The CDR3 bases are TGTGCCAGCAGTTCCGGACTAGTATCCGAGCAGTACTTC.

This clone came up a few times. The CDR3 reads CASSLGQTGELFF. The CDR3 nucleotides are TGCGCCAGCAGCTTGGGCCAGACCGGGGAGCTGTTTTTT. The chain is built from TRBV5-1 and TRBJ2-2; D call uncertain. The CDR3 spans 13 residues. Germline lookup yields CDR1 SGHRS and CDR2 YFSETQ. Trimming took 0 bases from V and 5 from J, leaving 5 bases between them. The complete variable domain, with remaining parts taken from reference TRBV5-1 and TRBJ2-2, reads KAGVTQTPRYLIKTRGQQVTLSCSPISGHRSVSWYQQTPGQGLQFLFEYFSETQRNKGNFPGRFSGRQFSNSRSEMNVSTLELGDSALYLCASSLGQTGELFFGEGSRLTVL.

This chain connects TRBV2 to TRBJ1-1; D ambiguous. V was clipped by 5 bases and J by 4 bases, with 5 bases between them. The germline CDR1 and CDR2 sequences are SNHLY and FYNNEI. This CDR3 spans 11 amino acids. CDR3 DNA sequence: TGTGCCAGCAGTCTCTCCACTGAAGCTTTCTTT. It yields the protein CASSLSTEAFF.

The CDR3: CASIVLLAGGPNEQFF. The CDR3 DNA reads TGTGCCAGCATCGTGCTTTTAGCGGGAGGGCCCAATGAGCAGTTCTTC. The chain uses TRBV7-9 and TRBJ2-1; 11 bases align to TRBD2. V trimming: 7 bases; J trimming: 6 bases; junction bases outside the gene matches: 11. CDR3 length equals 16 residues. Per germline, CDR1 SEHNR and CDR2 FQNEAQ (reference sequence).

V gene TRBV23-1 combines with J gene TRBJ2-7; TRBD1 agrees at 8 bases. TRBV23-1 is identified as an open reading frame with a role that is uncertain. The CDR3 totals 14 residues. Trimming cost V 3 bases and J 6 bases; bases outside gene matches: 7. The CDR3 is CASSHFDRGGEQYF. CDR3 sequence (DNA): TGCGCCAGCAGTCACTTCGACAGGGGTGGCGAGCAGTACTTC.

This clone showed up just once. The CDR3: CSATDSEAFF. CDR3 nucleotide sequence: TGCAGTGCCACGGACAGTGAAGCTTTCTTT. The V and J genes are TRBV20-1 and TRBJ1-1, with TRBD1 as a possible D gene (6 bases). Germline assignment: CDR1 DFQATT and CDR2 SNEGSKA (reference sequence). This CDR3 has 10 residues. The ends were cut back, 6 bases at V and 7 bases at J, with 9 bases in the middle.